This T cell receptor beta chain was retrieved from a study of technical replicates of blood from a few donors. The CDR3 covers 15 residues. CDR1 is SNHLY and CDR2 is FYNNEI in the germline V gene. V dropped 6 bases and J dropped 0 bases, with 13 bases sitting between them. Assay: immunoSEQ multiplex PCR; the TCRdb copy retains only in-frame clones and omits some. The profile covers about 74,000 clones, with roughly 94% appearing a single time and approximately 0.26% taken by the ten largest. The sequence was collected from a human donor in good health. The sequenced material came from T cells isolated from PBMCs. The J gene is TRBJ2-3, the V gene TRBV2; tentative D call: TRBD2 (6 bases). DNA of the CDR3: TGTGCCAGCAGGTTCGGGACTTTCAGCACAGATACGCAGTATTTT. Its protein is CASRFGTFSTDTQYF.